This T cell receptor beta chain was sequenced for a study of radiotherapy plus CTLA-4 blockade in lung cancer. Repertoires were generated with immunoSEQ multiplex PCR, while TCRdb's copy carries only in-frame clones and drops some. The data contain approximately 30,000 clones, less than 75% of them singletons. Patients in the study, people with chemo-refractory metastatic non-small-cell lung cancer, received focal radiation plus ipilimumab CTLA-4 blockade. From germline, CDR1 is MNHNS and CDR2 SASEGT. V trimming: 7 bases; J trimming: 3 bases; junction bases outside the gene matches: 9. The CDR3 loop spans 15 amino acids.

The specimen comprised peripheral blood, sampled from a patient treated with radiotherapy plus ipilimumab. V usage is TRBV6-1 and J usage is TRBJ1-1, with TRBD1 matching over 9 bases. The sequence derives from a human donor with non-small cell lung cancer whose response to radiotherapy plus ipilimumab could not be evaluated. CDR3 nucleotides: TGTGCCAGCACCCGGGCGAGGACAGGGGACACTGAAGCTTTCTTT. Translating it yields CASTRARTGDTEAFF.